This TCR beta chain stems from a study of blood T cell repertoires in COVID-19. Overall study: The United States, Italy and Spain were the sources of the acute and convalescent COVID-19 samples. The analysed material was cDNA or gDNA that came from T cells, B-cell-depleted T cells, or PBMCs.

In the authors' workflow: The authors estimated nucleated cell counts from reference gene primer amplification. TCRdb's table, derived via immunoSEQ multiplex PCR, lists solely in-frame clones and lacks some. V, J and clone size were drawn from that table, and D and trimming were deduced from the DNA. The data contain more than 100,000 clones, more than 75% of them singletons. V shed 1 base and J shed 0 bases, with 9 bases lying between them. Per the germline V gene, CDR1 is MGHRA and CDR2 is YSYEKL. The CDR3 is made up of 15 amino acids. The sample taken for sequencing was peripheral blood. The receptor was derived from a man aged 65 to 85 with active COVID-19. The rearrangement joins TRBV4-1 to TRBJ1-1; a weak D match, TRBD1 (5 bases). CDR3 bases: TGCGCCAGCAGCCAAGTCACAGGAATGAACACTGAAGCTTTCTTT. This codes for CASSQVTGMNTEAFF.